The 20 T cell receptor beta chains in this list originate from one sample, sequenced in a study of technical replicates of blood from a few donors. Produced via immunoSEQ multiplex PCR; TCRdb's table is partial and in-frame only. Among fewer than 65,000 clones listed, around 87% were seen once. Sample: PBMCs. All receptors come from a human donor in good health. Some clones in this sample may be carry-over from other donors' samples.

The genes are TRBV7-2 and TRBJ2-5, with 8 positions matching TRBD1. V lost 2 bases and J lost 2; bases outside the gene matches: 4. This CDR3 contains 15 residues. The germline V gene has CDR1 SGHTA and CDR2 FQGNSA. CDR3 nucleotides: TGTGCCAGCAGCTTAATCACAGGGGGTCAAGAGACCCAGTACTTC. Its translation is CASSLITGGQETQYF.

The V gene is TRBV2, the J gene TRBJ2-7, with a possible D match to TRBD2 (6 bases). Germline CDR1 and CDR2: SNHLY and FYNNEI. The CDR3 contains 14 residues. The V and J ends lost 8 bases and 0 bases respectively, with 14 bases between them. The CDR3 sequence is CASVRDRVSYEQYF. Here the CDR3 DNA reads TGTGCCAGCGTGCGGGACCGAGTCTCCTACGAGCAGTACTTC. The complete variable domain, with remaining parts taken from reference TRBV2 and TRBJ2-7, reads EPEVTQTPSHQVTQMGQEVILRCVPISNHLYFYWYRQILGQKVEFLVSFYNNEISEKSEIFDDQFSVERPDGSNFTLKIRSTKLEDSAMYFCASVRDRVSYEQYFGPGTRLTVT.

This clone was seen only once. The chain is built from TRBV7-2 and TRBJ1-2; 7 bases are a match to TRBD1. In germline, CDR1 is SGHTA, CDR2 FQGNSA. The CDR3 totals 13 residues. V trimming: 5 bases; J trimming: 8 bases; junction bases outside the gene matches: 8. As DNA, the CDR3 is TGTGCCAGCAGCCCAGCGGTAGGGGGCGGCTACACCTTC. Protein product: CASSPAVGGGYTF.

This chain uses TRBV18 with TRBJ1-4; D perhaps matches TRBD1 (5 bases). CDR3 length: 15 amino acids. CDR1 and CDR2 (germline): KGHSH, LQKENI. V lost 1 base and J lost 7, with 13 bases in between. DNA of the CDR3: TGTGCCAGCTCACCACGAGGACAAGGCATTGAAAAACTGTTTTTT. Its translation: CASSPRGQGIEKLFF.

The chain is built from TRBV7-6 and TRBJ2-1; 8 bases fit TRBD1. V was clipped by 5 bases and J by 8 bases; unmatched bases: 8. Germline values: CDR1 SGHVS, CDR2 FNYEAQ. This CDR3 comprises 14 residues. CDR3 amino acids: CASSPDRGQHEQFF. The CDR3 DNA sequence: TGTGCCAGCAGCCCTGACAGGGGCCAACATGAGCAGTTCTTC.

The chain links TRBV19 to TRBJ2-7; TRBD2 matches 10 bases. The V gene's germline CDR1 is LNHDA and CDR2 SQIVND (reference sequence). CDR3 length: 15 residues. After removal of 5 bases from V and 3 bases from J, the junction contained 7 bases not matched to a gene. The chain's CDR3 is CASSAHPSGGYEQYF. The DNA for the CDR3 is TGTGCCAGTAGTGCTCATCCTAGCGGGGGCTACGAGCAGTACTTC.

The gene calls are TRBV7-2 and TRBJ1-2; 7 bases match TRBD1. The CDR3 totals 13 residues. J gave up 2 bases and V 5 bases, and 2 bases lay outside the gene matches. The germline V gene has CDR1 SGHTA and CDR2 FQGNSA. CDR3 loop: CASSRDRNYGYTF. The CDR3 nucleotides are TGTGCCAGCAGCCGGGACAGAAACTATGGCTACACCTTC.

The chain links TRBV5-1 to TRBJ1-1; D gene uncertain. Per the germline V gene, CDR1 is SGHRS and CDR2 is YFSETQ. The CDR3 consists of 12 residues. Trimming removed 0 bases from V and 11 bases from J, with 11 bases in between. The DNA for the CDR3 is TGCGCCAGCAGCTTGGCCGGTGGAGGGGCTTTCTTT. This codes for CASSLAGGGAFF. Using reference TRBV5-1 and TRBJ1-1 for the parts outside the CDR3, the full variable domain is KAGVTQTPRYLIKTRGQQVTLSCSPISGHRSVSWYQQTPGQGLQFLFEYFSETQRNKGNFPGRFSGRQFSNSRSEMNVSTLELGDSALYLCASSLAGGGAFFGQGTRLTVV.

The chain carries TRBV6-5 and TRBJ1-2, with TRBD1 matching 9 bases. The CDR3 runs to 13 residues. V dropped 7 bases and J dropped 2; count of bases not matched to a gene: 2. Germline V gene data show CDR1 as MNHEY and CDR2 as SVGAGI. As DNA, the CDR3 is TGTGCCAGCACTGGGACAGGGAACTATGGCTACACCTTC. The encoded protein is CASTGTGNYGYTF.

This chain links TRBV6-5 with TRBJ2-4; the match to TRBD1 covers 7 bases. The CDR3 loop spans 13 amino acids. Losses at the gene ends were 8 bases for V and 8 bases for J; bases not matched to a gene: 9. The germline CDR1 and CDR2 sequences are MNHEY and SVGAGI. CDR3: CASAPTGIDIQYF. The CDR3 DNA reads TGTGCCAGCGCCCCGACAGGGATCGACATTCAGTACTTC.

V gene TRBV10-3 combines with J gene TRBJ1-1; D might be TRBD1 (5 bases). V was shortened by 6 bases and J by 1 base, with 12 bases between the two germline ends. This CDR3 region has 14 residues. Germline V CDR1 and CDR2: ENHRY, SYGVKD. CDR3 in DNA: TGTGCCATCAGGGAAAAGGGGTCGAACACTGAAGCTTTCTTT. It is translated as CAIREKGSNTEAFF.

The rearrangement uses TRBV11-2 and TRBJ2-7, with 9 bases matching TRBD1. Germline values: CDR1 SGHAT, CDR2 FQNNGV. The J segment lost 6 bases and the V segment lost 5 bases, leaving 8 bases of the junction unmatched. The CDR3 spans 14 residues. The CDR3 bases are TGTGCCAGCAGCCTACCGGGACAGGGTCTCGAGCAGTACTTC. As protein: CASSLPGQGLEQYF.

The rearrangement links TRBV11-2 to TRBJ2-6, with D possibly matching TRBD1 (6 bases). V shed 3 bases and J shed 4 bases, with 13 bases lying between them. Germline V gene data show CDR1 as SGHAT and CDR2 as FQNNGV. The CDR3 consists of 16 residues. CDR3 amino acids: CASSFLKGVGANVLTF. The CDR3 nucleotides read TGTGCCAGCAGCTTCCTAAAGGGGGTCGGGGCCAACGTCCTGACTTTC.

This sequence joins TRBV6-5 and TRBJ1-2; 8 positions agree with TRBD1. After removal of 8 bases from V and 9 bases from J, the junction contained 8 bases not matched to a gene. The germline gives CDR1 MNHEY, CDR2 SVGAGI. The CDR3 has 12 amino acids. The CDR3 DNA is TGTGCCAGCTTTGGACAGGGACGTAGCTACACCTTC. Amino acid sequence: CASFGQGRSYTF.

CDR3 region: CATLPGWQSGELFF. CDR3 nucleotides: TGTGCCACCTTGCCAGGTTGGCAATCCGGGGAGCTGTTTTTT. The chain joins TRBV15 to TRBJ2-2; no clear D gene. V was trimmed by 8 bases and J by 6 bases, leaving 16 bases between them. CDR3 size: 14 residues. Per germline, CDR1 LNHNV and CDR2 YYDKDF (reference sequence).

This clone occurred once. CDR3 region: CASSKGRGPSNQPQHF. CDR3 DNA: TGTGCCAGCAGCAAGGGTCGTGGGCCTAGCAATCAGCCCCAGCATTTT. The rearrangement uses TRBV21-1 and TRBJ1-5; the table names TRBD1, a call not compared with the DNA. TRBV21-1 is a documented pseudogene. The CDR3 has 16 amino acids.

The V and J genes are TRBV15 and TRBJ2-7, with 10 bases that match TRBD1. The ends lost 4 bases at V and 3 bases at J; junction bases unmatched: 12. CDR1 and CDR2 from the germline V gene are LNHNV and YYDKDF (reference sequence). This CDR3 has 17 amino acids. This CDR3 is CATSNREGDRGLYEQYF. The CDR3 DNA follows: TGTGCCACCAGCAACCGGGAGGGGGACAGGGGCCTCTACGAGCAGTACTTC. The entire variable domain, with the rest obtained from reference TRBV15 and TRBJ2-7, is as follows: DAMVIQNPRYQVTQFGKPVTLSCSQTLNHNVMYWYQQKSSQAPKLLFHYYDKDFNNEADTPDNFQSRRPNTSFCFLDIRSPGLGDTAMYLCATSNREGDRGLYEQYFGPGTRLTVT.

The gene calls are TRBV10-3 and TRBJ2-7; 9 nucleotides match TRBD2. Germline CDR1 reads ENHRY; CDR2 reads SYGVKD. Trimming took 2 bases from V and 3 from J; bases not matched to a gene: 5. This CDR3 comprises 15 residues. Written as DNA, the CDR3 is TGTGCCATCAGTGAGGGCCTAGCGGGGAACTACGAGCAGTACTTC. Encoded protein: CAISEGLAGNYEQYF.

This clone was observed a single time. V gene TRBV29-1 combines with J gene TRBJ2-7, with 7 bases fitting TRBD1. Per the germline V gene, CDR1 is SQVTM and CDR2 is ANQGSEA. V shed 6 bases, J shed 2 bases, and the junction held 10 bases outside the gene matches. The CDR3 has 14 amino acids. The CDR3 sequence: CSVRQGQGAYEQYF. The CDR3 DNA is TGCAGCGTCCGCCAGGGGCAGGGGGCCTACGAGCAGTACTTC.

The chain has TRBV2 and TRBJ2-7; D is perhaps TRBD2 (6 bases). Germline V CDR1 and CDR2: SNHLY, FYNNEI. The ends were cut back, 5 bases at V and 3 bases at J, with 17 bases in the middle. This CDR3 has 15 amino acids. CDR3 coding DNA: TGTGCCAGCAGTCGGGGGACGGGCGGCGGCTACGAGCAGTACTTC. Its translation is CASSRGTGGGYEQYF. The full variable domain, rest sourced from reference TRBV2 and TRBJ2-7, is EPEVTQTPSHQVTQMGQEVILRCVPISNHLYFYWYRQILGQKVEFLVSFYNNEISEKSEIFDDQFSVERPDGSNFTLKIRSTKLEDSAMYFCASSRGTGGGYEQYFGPGTRLTVT.